These 8 T cell receptor beta chains originate from one sample sequenced in a study of CD8 T cells in Susac syndrome. When the RNA was reverse transcribed, random hexamers were used with an input of roughly 0.45 to 1 ug. TCRdb re-called the immunoSEQ multiplex PCR reads with MiXCR, one entry per CDR3 protein. The sample yields tens of thousands of distinct CDR3 sequences, 80% to 95% seen once. The sample comprised CD8+ T cells from PBMCs. The receptors originated from a human donor in good health.

V gene TRBV13 combines with J gene TRBJ2-7; D uncertain. Trimming stripped 3 bases from V and 0 bases from J, with 12 bases between. The germline gives CDR1 PRHDT, CDR2 FYEKMQ (reference sequence). The CDR3 is made up of 15 amino acids. CDR3 residues: CASSFQAGSSYEQYF. The CDR3 coding sequence is TGTGCCAGCAGCTTTCAAGCAGGAAGCTCCTACGAGCAGTACTTC.

V gene TRBV20-1 combines with J gene TRBJ1-5, with D possibly being TRBD1 (6 bases). V shed 6 bases and J shed 8 bases, with 23 bases lying between them. The CDR3 covers 15 residues. In germline, CDR1 is DFQATT, CDR2 SNEGSKA (reference sequence). The CDR3 loop is CSAHTHDRPLEPQHF. In nucleotides, the CDR3 is TGCAGTGCCCACACTCACGACAGGCCCCTTGAGCCCCAGCATTTT.

This clonotype was observed once. The junction differs from germline at one of its ends, possibly a read error. The rearrangement uses TRBV19 and TRBJ2-1; D remains unclear. The germline gives CDR1 LNHDA, CDR2 SQIVND (reference sequence). This CDR3 has 13 amino acids. Here the CDR3 DNA reads TGCGCCAGTAGGGTCAGCTCCTACAATGAGCAGTTCTTC. It codes for CASRVSSYNEQFF.

The chain has TRBV20-1 and TRBJ2-7, with a tentative D call TRBD2 (5 bases). CDR3 length: 13 residues. From germline, CDR1 is DFQATT and CDR2 SNEGSKA (reference sequence). The V gene lost 0 bases and the J gene lost 5 bases, with 11 bases spanning the gap. In DNA form, the CDR3 reads TGCAGTGCTAGAGATTGGAGGAGCGACGAGCAGTACTTC. Protein sequence: CSARDWRSDEQYF.

The chain is built from TRBV28 and TRBJ2-5; TRBD1 agrees at 9 bases. The germline CDR1 and CDR2 sequences are MDHEN and SYDVKM. The ends lost 6 bases at V and 5 bases at J; junction bases unmatched: 7. The CDR3 contains 14 residues. Here the CDR3 reads CASSGDRAWETQYF. CDR3 coding DNA: TGTGCCAGCAGCGGGGACAGGGCATGGGAGACCCAGTACTTC.

The rearrangement links TRBV13 to TRBJ2-7, with 8 bases fitting TRBD2. The CDR3 spans 16 residues. Germline lookup yields CDR1 PRHDT and CDR2 FYEKMQ (reference sequence). V lost 5 bases, J lost 6 bases, and 15 bases stayed unmatched. CDR3 coding DNA: TGTGCCAGCAGCCCAGCAGCGGGAGATGGGGCCCTCGAGCAGTACTTC. As protein: CASSPAAGDGALEQYF.

This chain connects TRBV7-6 to TRBJ2-2; D remains ambiguous. The germline gives CDR1 SGHVS, CDR2 FNYEAQ. V lost 2 bases to trimming and J lost 6 bases, with 10 bases between them. This CDR3 region has 14 residues. The CDR3 is CASSLYPSAGELFF. CDR3 nucleotides: TGTGCCAGCAGCTTATATCCATCTGCCGGGGAGCTGTTTTTT.

The rearrangement joins TRBV7-9 to TRBJ1-2; D ambiguous. Germline V gene lookup returns CDR1 SEHNR and CDR2 FQNEAQ (reference sequence). V was clipped by 3 bases and J by 4 bases, with 12 bases between them. The CDR3 contains 14 residues. CDR3 nucleotide sequence: TGTGCCAGCAGCTTGTCAGGCCTCACCTATGGCTACACCTTC. It yields the protein CASSLSGLTYGYTF.